The 16 T cell receptor beta chains presented below share a single source sample, sequenced in a study of blood T cell repertoires in COVID-19. Profiled with immunoSEQ multiplex PCR; TCRdb holds only in-frame clones, not every one. The sample lists 200,000 to 250,000 clones; roughly nine tenths were seen once. The sequenced material came from peripheral blood. These receptor sequences come from a man aged 35-49 years with active or convalescent COVID-19.

The V call is TRBV2, the J call TRBJ2-7; the D gene is possibly TRBD1 (6 bases). The CDR3 contains 15 residues. CDR1 is SNHLY and CDR2 is FYNNEI in the germline V gene. V was trimmed by 6 bases and J by 8 bases, leaving 23 bases between them. The DNA of the CDR3 is TGTGCCAGCAGCCTAACATGGGACACCCATGGCAAGCAGTACTTC. Protein product: CASSLTWDTHGKQYF. Supplemented by reference TRBV2 and TRBJ2-7, the full variable domain reads EPEVTQTPSHQVTQMGQEVILRCVPISNHLYFYWYRQILGQKVEFLVSFYNNEISEKSEIFDDQFSVERPDGSNFTLKIRSTKLEDSAMYFCASSLTWDTHGKQYFGPGTRLTVT.

This clone was detected a few times. This chain links TRBV2 with TRBJ1-5, with TRBD1 matching 7 bases. Germline V gene lookup returns CDR1 SNHLY and CDR2 FYNNEI. Unmatched junction bases numbered 10, after V lost 5 bases and J lost 12 bases. This CDR3 has 13 residues. CDR3 DNA sequence: TGTGCCAGCAGTCCCTTTGGACAGGTACTCCAGCATTTT. Its protein product is CASSPFGQVLQHF.

This chain uses TRBV7-2 with TRBJ2-3; D is perhaps TRBD2 (5 bases). Trimming shortened V by 5 bases and J by 7 bases, and 13 bases separated the two germline ends. Germline V gene data show CDR1 as SGHTA and CDR2 as FQGNSA. The CDR3 is 13 residues long. DNA of the CDR3: TGTGCCAGCAGCGTAGGAGGTGTGAATACGCAGTATTTT. This sequence encodes CASSVGGVNTQYF.

The rearrangement links TRBV3-1 (or the pseudogene TRBV3-2) to TRBJ1-1; 8 positions agree with TRBD1. CDR1 and CDR2 (germline): LGHDT, YNNKEL (reference sequence). The junction had 3 bases not matched to a gene; V was cut back by 2 bases and J by 7 bases. The CDR3 is made up of 13 amino acids. CDR3 DNA: TGTGCCAGCAGCCAACAGGGGGCGATTGAAGCTTTCTTT. Encoded protein: CASSQQGAIEAFF.

The chain employs TRBV5-5 and TRBJ2-3; D unclear. The CDR3 length is 15 residues. In germline, CDR1 is SGHKS, CDR2 YYEKEE (reference sequence). The germline V and J ends were trimmed by 0 bases and 0 bases, with 8 bases remaining between them. The CDR3 region has the DNA TGTGCCAGCAGCTTGGTCGAGATTAGCACAGATACGCAGTATTTT. Translating it yields CASSLVEISTDTQYF.

This clone has only one observation. V is TRBV18 and J is TRBJ2-7; 10 bases are shared with TRBD1. J was trimmed by 5 bases and V by 6 bases; bases with no gene match: 7. The CDR3 runs 14 residues. The V gene's germline CDR1 is KGHSH and CDR2 LQKENI. Written as DNA, the CDR3 is TGTGCCAGCTCTCGGTCCGGGACAGGGGACGAGCAGTACTTC. It codes for CASSRSGTGDEQYF.

The CDR3 loop reads CASNPGRGYTF. DNA for the CDR3: TGCGCCAGCAACCCAGGGCGCGGCTACACCTTC. This chain uses TRBV10-2 with TRBJ1-2; perhaps TRBD1 as D (5 bases). Germline V CDR1 and CDR2: WSHSY, SAAADI. Trimming left V 7 bases short and J 8 bases short, with 11 bases between. The CDR3 totals 11 residues.

As to this clone: Germline is not matched at one junction end, which may reflect a read error. J is TRBJ1-2 and V is TRBV7-7; 8 bases agree with TRBD1. This CDR3 region has 16 residues. Germline CDR1 reads SSHAT; CDR2 reads FNYEAQ (reference sequence). The DNA of the CDR3 is TGTGCTAGCAGCTTCGATACAGGGGGTGGGGTCTATGGCTACACCTTC. It codes for CASSFDTGGGVYGYTF. The entire variable domain, with the rest obtained from reference TRBV7-7 and TRBJ1-2, is as follows: GAGVSQSPRYKVTKRGQDVTLRCDPISSHATLYWYQQALGQGPEFLTYFNYEAQPDKSGLPSDRFSAERPEGSISTLTIQRTEQRDSAMYRCASSFDTGGGVYGYTFGSGTRLTVV.

The chain links TRBV4-2 to TRBJ2-7; 9 bases line up with TRBD1. CDR1 and CDR2 from the germline V gene are LGHNA and YNFKEQ. Germline trimming cut 4 bases from V and 6 bases from J; bases unmatched to any gene: 10. The CDR3 has 15 residues. The chain's CDR3 is CASSPGTGGFSEQYF. CDR3 DNA sequence: TGTGCCAGCAGCCCGGGAACAGGGGGCTTCTCCGAGCAGTACTTC.

This clone was seen a single time. The V and J genes are TRBV5-6 and TRBJ1-6; the match to TRBD1 covers 9 bases. Per the germline V gene, CDR1 is SGHDT and CDR2 is YYEEEE. Losses at the gene ends were 0 bases for V and 10 bases for J; bases not matched to a gene: 2. The CDR3 is 14 residues long. The CDR3 sequence: CASSLGTGDSPLHF. CDR3 DNA sequence: TGTGCCAGCAGCTTGGGGACAGGGGACTCACCCCTCCACTTT.

This clone occurred a few times. J is TRBJ1-2 and V is TRBV3-1 (or the pseudogene TRBV3-2); 9 bases are shared with TRBD1. The CDR3 consists of 15 residues. Looked up from germline, CDR1 is LGHDT and CDR2 is YNNKEL (reference sequence). V lost 4 bases, J lost 1 base, and 4 bases stayed unmatched. CDR3 sequence reads: CASSPRDRVNYGYTF. In DNA, the CDR3 is TGTGCCAGCAGCCCCCGGGACAGGGTTAACTATGGCTACACCTTC.

This CDR3 reads CASSQEASGGRTKNTEAFF. DNA of the CDR3: TGCGCCAGCAGCCAAGAAGCCTCCGGGGGACGGACCAAGAACACTGAAGCTTTCTTT. V is TRBV4-1 and J is TRBJ1-1; TRBD1 is a possible D gene (5 bases). The CDR3 length is 19 residues. V lost 0 bases and J lost 1, with 21 bases in between. Germline CDR1 is MGHRA and CDR2 is YSYEKL.

The V and J genes are TRBV6-5 and TRBJ2-7; 10 nucleotides match TRBD1. V gave up 9 bases and J gave up 5 bases; unmatched junction bases: 13. Germline assignment: CDR1 MNHEY and CDR2 SVGAGI. The CDR3 is 15 residues long. CDR3 sequence reads: CASGGGGTGEHEQYF. The CDR3 region has the DNA TGTGCCAGTGGAGGGGGCGGGACAGGGGAACACGAGCAGTACTTC.

The chain carries TRBV7-3 and TRBJ2-1; TRBD1 might be the D (5 bases). The CDR3 extends over 15 amino acids. CDR1 SGHTA and CDR2 FQGTGA come from the germline V gene. Trimming cost V 2 bases and J 4 bases, with 12 bases left between them. CDR3 sequence reads: CASSLSAGRYNEQFF. The CDR3 DNA is TGTGCCAGCAGCTTATCCGCAGGGCGATACAATGAGCAGTTCTTC.

In DNA form, the CDR3 reads TGTGCCAGCAGCTCGGGGTTTTTTGGCTACACCTTC. Its protein product is CASSSGFFGYTF. The rearrangement links TRBV7-2 to TRBJ1-2; D is unclear. CDR1 and CDR2 (germline): SGHTA, FQGNSA. This CDR3 is built from 12 residues. Trimming took 4 bases from V and 7 from J, leaving 10 bases between them. Variable domain in full (rest from reference TRBV7-2 and TRBJ1-2): GAGVSQSPSNKVTEKGKDVELRCDPISGHTALYWYRQSLGQGLEFLIYFQGNSAPDKSGLPSDRFSAERTGGSVSTLTIQRTQQEDSAVYLCASSSGFFGYTFGSGTRLTVV.

The gene calls are TRBV5-1 and TRBJ1-4, with 8 positions matching TRBD1. Trimming removed 5 bases from V and 8 bases from J; junction bases left unmatched: 14. Germline V gene data show CDR1 as SGHRS and CDR2 as YFSETQ. The CDR3 extends over 16 amino acids. The CDR3 here is CASSSGQGSGWEKLFF. The CDR3 DNA is TGCGCCAGCAGTTCCGGACAGGGATCGGGATGGGAAAAACTGTTTTTT.